This TCR beta chain was obtained from a study of circulating CD8 cells and anti-PD-1 response in melanoma. TCR libraries were prepared from around 15 ng of total RNA with the QIAseq Immune Repertoire TCR panel. Each CDR3 protein is one row after TCRdb ran MiXCR on the reads. Of over a thousand distinct CDR3 sequences listed, roughly 9.3% are singletons. This clonotype is labeled large. Live CD3+CD8+TCRalphabeta+ cells were sorted into four subsets by PD-1 and/or TIGIT. CDR3 length: 15 residues. The junction had 2 bases not matched to a gene; V was cut back by 3 bases and J by 0 bases. Germline V gene data show CDR1 as LNHDA and CDR2 as SQIVND (reference sequence).

The sample in question was CD8+ T cells from PBMCs, obtained at baseline or after one month of anti-PD-1 therapy (not recorded which). This sequence joins TRBV19 and TRBJ1-5; TRBD1 matches at 7 bases. The source of this sequence is a human donor with melanoma. Written as DNA, the CDR3 is TGTGCCAGTAGTATCCGACAGGGTAGCAATCAGCCCCAGCATTTT. Amino acids: CASSIRQGSNQPQHF.